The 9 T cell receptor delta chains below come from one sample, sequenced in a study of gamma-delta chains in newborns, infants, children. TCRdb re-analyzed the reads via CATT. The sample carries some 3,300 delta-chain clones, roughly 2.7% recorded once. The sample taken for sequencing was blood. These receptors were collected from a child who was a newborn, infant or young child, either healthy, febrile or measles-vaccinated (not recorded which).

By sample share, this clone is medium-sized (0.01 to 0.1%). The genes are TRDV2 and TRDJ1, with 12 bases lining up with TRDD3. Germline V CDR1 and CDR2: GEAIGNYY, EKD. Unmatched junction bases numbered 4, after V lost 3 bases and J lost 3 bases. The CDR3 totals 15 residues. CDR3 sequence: CACDPLGDTPDKLIF. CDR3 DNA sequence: TGTGCCTGTGACCCGCTGGGGGATACGCCCGATAAACTCATCTTT.

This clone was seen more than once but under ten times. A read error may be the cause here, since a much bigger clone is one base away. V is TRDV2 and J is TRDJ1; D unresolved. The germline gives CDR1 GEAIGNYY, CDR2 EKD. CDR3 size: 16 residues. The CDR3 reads CACDTVGGLYTDKPIF. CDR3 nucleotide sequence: TGTGCCTGTGACACCGTGGGAGGACTGTACACCGATAAACCCATCTTT.

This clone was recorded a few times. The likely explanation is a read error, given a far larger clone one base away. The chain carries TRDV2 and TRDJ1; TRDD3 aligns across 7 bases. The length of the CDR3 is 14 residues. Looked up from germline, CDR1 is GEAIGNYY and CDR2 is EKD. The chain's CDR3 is CACDPLGVTDKLTF. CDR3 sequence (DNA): TGTGCCTGTGACCCGCTGGGGGTCACCGATAAACTCACCTTT.

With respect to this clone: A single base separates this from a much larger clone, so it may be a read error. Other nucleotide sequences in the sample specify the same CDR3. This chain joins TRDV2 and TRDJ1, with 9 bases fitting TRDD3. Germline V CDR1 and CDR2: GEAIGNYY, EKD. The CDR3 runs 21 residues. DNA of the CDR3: TGTGCCTGCGACACGGTGTCTTCCCGAACCCTGGGGGATGCTGGGACCGATAAACTCATCTTT. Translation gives CACDTVSSRTLGDAGTDKLIF.

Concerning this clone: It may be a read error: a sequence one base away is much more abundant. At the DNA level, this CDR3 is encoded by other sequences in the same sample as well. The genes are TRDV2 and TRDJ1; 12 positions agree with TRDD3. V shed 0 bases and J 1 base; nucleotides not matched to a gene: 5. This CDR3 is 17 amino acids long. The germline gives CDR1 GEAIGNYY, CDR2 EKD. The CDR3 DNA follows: TGTGCCTGTGACACCCTGGGGGATACGCGGGGCACCGATAAACTCATCTTT. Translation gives CACDTLGDTRGTDKLIF.

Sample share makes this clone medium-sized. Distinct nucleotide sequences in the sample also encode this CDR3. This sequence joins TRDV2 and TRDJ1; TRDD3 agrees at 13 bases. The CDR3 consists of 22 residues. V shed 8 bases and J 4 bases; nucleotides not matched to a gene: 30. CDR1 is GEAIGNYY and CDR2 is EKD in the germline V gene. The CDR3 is CAFAKADSTYWGIRGGVDKLIF. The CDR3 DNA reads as TGTGCCTTTGCAAAGGCCGACTCGACTTACTGGGGGATACGCGGTGGAGTCGATAAACTCATCTTT.

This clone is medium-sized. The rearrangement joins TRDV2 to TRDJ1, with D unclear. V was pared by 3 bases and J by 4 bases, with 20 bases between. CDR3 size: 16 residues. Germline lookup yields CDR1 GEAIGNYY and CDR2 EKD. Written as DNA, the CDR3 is TGTGCCTGTGACCCGGTGGGCCGCTCGCTGAACGATAAACTCATCTTT. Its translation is CACDPVGRSLNDKLIF.

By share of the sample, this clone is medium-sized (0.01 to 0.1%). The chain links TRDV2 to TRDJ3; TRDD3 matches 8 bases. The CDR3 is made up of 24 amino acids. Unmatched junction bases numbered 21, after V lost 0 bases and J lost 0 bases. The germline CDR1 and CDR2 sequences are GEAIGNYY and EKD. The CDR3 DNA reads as TGTGCCTGTGACACCGTCGGCCTTCAGCAACGGGATACGGAGAGCTCCTGGGACACCCGACAGATGTTTTTC. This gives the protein CACDTVGLQQRDTESSWDTRQMFF.

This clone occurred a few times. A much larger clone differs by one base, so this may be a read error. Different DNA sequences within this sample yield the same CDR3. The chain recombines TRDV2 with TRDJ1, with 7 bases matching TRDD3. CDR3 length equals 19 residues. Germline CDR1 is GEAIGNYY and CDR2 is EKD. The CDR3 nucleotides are TGTGCCTGTGACACACTAGGGGATATTGTCCGCTTGGACACTGATAAACTCATCTTT. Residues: CACDTLGDIVRLDTDKLIF.